The entry below describes one T cell receptor (beta chain). The data belong to a study of blood T cells in healthy people across ages. V lost 3 bases and J lost 4, with 21 bases in between. Germline CDR1 is DFQATT and CDR2 is SNEGSKA (reference sequence). The CDR3 is 16 amino acids. A second PCR of about 6 to 12 cycles used a sample-barcoded 5' primer and a J-beta primer mix. TCRdb used MiXCR to reprocess the 5' RACE reads, holding one entry per CDR3 protein. The sample contains about a million distinct CDR3 sequences, less than 45% of which appear only once. The sequenced material came from blood. This TCR was sampled from a man between 18 and 35 years old in good health. The chain couples TRBV20-1 to TRBJ1-2; D is ambiguous. Here the CDR3 reads CSASIPGSDPSYGYTF. The CDR3, as DNA: TGCAGTGCTAGCATCCCCGGTTCGGATCCTTCCTATGGCTACACCTTC.